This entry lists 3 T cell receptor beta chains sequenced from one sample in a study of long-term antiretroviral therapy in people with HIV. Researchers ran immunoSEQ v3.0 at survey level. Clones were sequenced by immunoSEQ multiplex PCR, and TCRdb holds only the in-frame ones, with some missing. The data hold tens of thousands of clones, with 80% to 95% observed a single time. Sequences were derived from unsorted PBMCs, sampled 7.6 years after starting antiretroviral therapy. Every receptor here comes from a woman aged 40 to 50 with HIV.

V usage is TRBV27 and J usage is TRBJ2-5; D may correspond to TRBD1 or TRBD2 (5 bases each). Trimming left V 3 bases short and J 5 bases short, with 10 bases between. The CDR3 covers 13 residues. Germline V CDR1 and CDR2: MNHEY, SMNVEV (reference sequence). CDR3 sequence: CASSFGDGETQYF. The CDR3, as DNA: TGTGCCAGCAGTTTTGGGGACGGTGAGACCCAGTACTTC.

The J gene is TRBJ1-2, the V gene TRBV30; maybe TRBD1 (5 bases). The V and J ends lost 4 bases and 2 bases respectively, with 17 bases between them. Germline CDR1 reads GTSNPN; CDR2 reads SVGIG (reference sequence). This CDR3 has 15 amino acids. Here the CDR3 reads CAWNRGGITNYGYTF. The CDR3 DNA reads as TGTGCCTGGAATAGGGGAGGAATAACAAACTATGGCTACACCTTC.

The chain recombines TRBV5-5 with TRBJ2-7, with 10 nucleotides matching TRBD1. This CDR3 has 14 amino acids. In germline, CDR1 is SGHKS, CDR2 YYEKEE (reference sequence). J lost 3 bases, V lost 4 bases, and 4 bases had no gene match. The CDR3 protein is CASSRGQGLYEQYF. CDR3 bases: TGTGCCAGCAGCAGGGGACAGGGGCTCTACGAGCAGTACTTC.